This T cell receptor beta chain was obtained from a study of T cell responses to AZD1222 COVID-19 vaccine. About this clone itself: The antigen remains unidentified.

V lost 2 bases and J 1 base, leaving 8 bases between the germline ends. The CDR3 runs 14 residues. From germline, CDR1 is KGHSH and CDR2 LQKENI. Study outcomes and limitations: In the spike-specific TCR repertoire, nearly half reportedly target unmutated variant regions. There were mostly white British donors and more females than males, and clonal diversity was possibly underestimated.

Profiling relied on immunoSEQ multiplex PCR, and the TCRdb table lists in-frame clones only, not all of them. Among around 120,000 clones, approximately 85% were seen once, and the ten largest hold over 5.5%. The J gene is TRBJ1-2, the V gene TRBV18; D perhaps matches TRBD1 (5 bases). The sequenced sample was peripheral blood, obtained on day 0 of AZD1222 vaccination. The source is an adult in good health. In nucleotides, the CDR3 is TGTGCCAGCTCACCAGGGCAGGGTAACTATGGCTACACCTTC. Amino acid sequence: CASSPGQGNYGYTF.